This T cell receptor beta chain was recovered during a study of blood T cell repertoires in COVID-19. Per the study methods: Amplification of reference gene primers provided the estimated nucleated cell counts. Sequencing was performed with immunoSEQ multiplex PCR; in TCRdb, only in-frame clones are kept and a portion is missing. Clonal size and the V and J genes are those of that table, whereas D and trimming came from the DNA. Of 300,000 to 500,000 clones in the sample, roughly 86% were seen once. Germline lookup yields CDR1 SGHAT and CDR2 FQNNGV. The trim removed 5 bases at V and 5 bases at J, leaving 8 bases unmatched. The CDR3 covers 17 residues. Cohorts were determined from participant-reported clinical history.

The sequence was obtained from a woman in her thirties or forties with acute COVID-19. Input material: PBMCs or T cells enriched from blood (not recorded which). The chain links TRBV11-2 to TRBJ2-3; 15 bases are a match to TRBD2. CDR3 sequence (DNA): TGTGCCAGCAGCCCGAGGACTAGCGGGGGGGCCGGAGATACGCAGTATTTT. It is translated as CASSPRTSGGAGDTQYF.